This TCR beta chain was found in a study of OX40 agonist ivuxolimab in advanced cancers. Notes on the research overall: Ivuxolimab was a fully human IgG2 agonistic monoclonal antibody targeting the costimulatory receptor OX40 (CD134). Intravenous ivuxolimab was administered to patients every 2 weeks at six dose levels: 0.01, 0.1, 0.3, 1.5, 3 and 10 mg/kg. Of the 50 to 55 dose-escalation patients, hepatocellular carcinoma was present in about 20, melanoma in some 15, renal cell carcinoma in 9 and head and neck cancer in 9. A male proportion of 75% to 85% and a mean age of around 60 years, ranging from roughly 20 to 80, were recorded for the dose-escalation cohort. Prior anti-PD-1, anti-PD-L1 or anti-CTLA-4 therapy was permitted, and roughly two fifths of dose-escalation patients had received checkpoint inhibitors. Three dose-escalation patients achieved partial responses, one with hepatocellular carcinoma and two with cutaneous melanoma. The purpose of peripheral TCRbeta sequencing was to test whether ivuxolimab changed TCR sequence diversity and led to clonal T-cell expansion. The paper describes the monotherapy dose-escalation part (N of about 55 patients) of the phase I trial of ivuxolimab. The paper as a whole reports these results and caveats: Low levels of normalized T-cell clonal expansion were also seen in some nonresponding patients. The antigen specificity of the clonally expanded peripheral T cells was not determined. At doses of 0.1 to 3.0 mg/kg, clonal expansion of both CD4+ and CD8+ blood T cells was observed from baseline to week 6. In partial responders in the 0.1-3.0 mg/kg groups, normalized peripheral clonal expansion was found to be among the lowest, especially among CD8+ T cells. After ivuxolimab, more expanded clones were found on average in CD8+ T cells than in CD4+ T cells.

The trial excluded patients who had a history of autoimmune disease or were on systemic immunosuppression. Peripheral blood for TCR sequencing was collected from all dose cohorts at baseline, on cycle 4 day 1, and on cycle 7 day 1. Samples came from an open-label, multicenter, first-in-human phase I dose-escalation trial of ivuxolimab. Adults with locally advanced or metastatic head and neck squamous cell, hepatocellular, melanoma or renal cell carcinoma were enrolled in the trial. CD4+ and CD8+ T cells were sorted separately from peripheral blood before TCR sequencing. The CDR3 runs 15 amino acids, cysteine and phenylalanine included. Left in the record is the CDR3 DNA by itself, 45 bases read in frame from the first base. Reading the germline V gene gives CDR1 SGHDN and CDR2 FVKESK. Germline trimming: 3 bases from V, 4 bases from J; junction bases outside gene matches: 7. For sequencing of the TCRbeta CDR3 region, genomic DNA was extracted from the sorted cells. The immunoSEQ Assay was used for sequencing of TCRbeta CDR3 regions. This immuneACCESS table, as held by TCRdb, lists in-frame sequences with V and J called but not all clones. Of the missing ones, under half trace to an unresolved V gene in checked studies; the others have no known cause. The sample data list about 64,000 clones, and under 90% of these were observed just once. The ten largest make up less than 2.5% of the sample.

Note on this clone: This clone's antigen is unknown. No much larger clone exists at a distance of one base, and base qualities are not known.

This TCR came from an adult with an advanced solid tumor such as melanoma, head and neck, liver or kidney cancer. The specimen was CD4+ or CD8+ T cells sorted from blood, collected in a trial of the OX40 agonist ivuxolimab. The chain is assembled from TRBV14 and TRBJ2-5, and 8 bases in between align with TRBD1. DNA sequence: TGTGCCAGCAGCCACATGGGGGACAGGTTAGAGACCCAGTACTTC. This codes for CASSHMGDRLETQYF.